These T cell receptor beta chains were read from a single sample in a study of blood T cell repertoires in COVID-19. Here immunoSEQ multiplex PCR was the method, and the copy in TCRdb shows in-frame clones only, minus some. Found here are 190,000 or so clones, approximately 86% of them singletons; the top ten hold about 3%. The sequencing sample was made of peripheral blood. Receptor source: a middle-aged man with active or convalescent COVID-19. Each CDR3 is given with its conserved first and last residue. The D gene is left open where the match is weak. Some rows have no size entry. The others give once, few or many, or a class for an expanded clone.

abundance,j_gene,d_gene,v_gene,CDR3nt,CDR3aa
NA,TRBJ2-5,NA,TRBV19,TGTGCCAGTAGTGGCAGGGGAGAGACCCAGTACTTC,CASSGRGETQYF
NA,TRBJ2-3,NA,TRBV7-2,TGTGCCAGCAGCGCGCCGAACACAGATACGCAGTATTTT,CASSAPNTDTQYF
NA,TRBJ2-7,TRBD2,TRBV29-1,TGCAGCGTTGTGACCGCGGGACTAGCGGTATCCTACGAGCAGTACTTC,CSVVTAGLAVSYEQYF
NA,TRBJ2-3,TRBD2,TRBV5-1,TGCGCCAGCAGCTCGTCAGCTAGCGGGGGAGCAGATACGCAGTATTTT,CASSSSASGGADTQYF
NA,TRBJ2-7,NA,TRBV20-1,TGCAGTGTCAGATCTGGGCACGAGCAGTACTTC,CSVRSGHEQYF
NA,TRBJ1-1,TRBD1,TRBV11-3,TGTGCCAGCAGCCTCAAGGGGGCTGGGAACACTGAAGCTTTCTTT,CASSLKGAGNTEAFF
NA,TRBJ1-2,NA,TRBV20-1,TGCAGTGCTAGCGACTATGGCTACACCTTC,CSASDYGYTF
NA,TRBJ1-1,NA,TRBV6-5,TGTGCCAGCAGCAGGAACACTGAAGCTTTCTTT,CASSRNTEAFF
NA,TRBJ2-7,NA,TRBV18,TGTGCCAGCTCACCGGGAGGAGACCTCGCCTACGAGCAGTACTTC,CASSPGGDLAYEQYF
few,TRBJ2-2,NA,TRBV7-6,TGTGCCAGCAGCGGCCGTGCAGTGAACACCGGGGAGCTGTTTTTT,CASSGRAVNTGELFF
NA,TRBJ2-6,TRBD2,TRBV5-1,TGCGCCAGCAGCTTATTGCGGGGGGCCTGGGGCTCTGGGGCCAACGTCCTGACTTTC,CASSLLRGAWGSGANVLTF
NA,TRBJ1-5,TRBD1,TRBV7-9,TGTGCCAGCAGCCCGCCTGGGCAGGGGGCAAATAGCAATCAGCCCCAGCATTTT,CASSPPGQGANSNQPQHF
NA,TRBJ2-7,NA,TRBV11-2,TGTGCCAGCAGCGTAGACGGGACTCAAAGCTCCTACGAGCAGTACTTC,CASSVDGTQSSYEQYF
NA,TRBJ1-4,NA,TRBV29-1,TGCAGCGTTGAACAACAGGTGGGGGAAAAACTGTTTTTT,CSVEQQVGEKLFF
NA,TRBJ1-1,TRBD1,TRBV25-1,TGTGCCAGCACCTGGACAGGGTGGCGGAACACTGAAGCTTTCTTT,CASTWTGWRNTEAFF
NA,TRBJ2-2,TRBD1,TRBV10-3,TGTGCCATCAGTGATCTGACAGGGCTTTATCGTGAGGAGCTGTTTTTT,CAISDLTGLYREELFF
NA,TRBJ1-1,TRBD1,TRBV5-6,TGTGCCAGCAGCTCCTGGGACAGAACCAACACTGAAGCTTTCTTT,CASSSWDRTNTEAFF
NA,TRBJ1-2,TRBD1,TRBV7-3,TGTGCCAGCAGCACCGGACAGGGGGCTAACTATGGCTACACCTTC,CASSTGQGANYGYTF